The present entry profiles one T cell receptor (beta chain) with its context. This sample is drawn from a study of blood T cell repertoires in COVID-19. Overall study context: PBMCs, B-cell-depleted T cells, or T cells were the source of the cDNA or gDNA that made up the material.

Authors' processing steps: Nucleated cell counts were estimated from reference gene primer amplification. The assay was immunoSEQ multiplex PCR, and TCRdb's table has in-frame clones only and misses some. The D gene and trimming were derived from the DNA, and the V and J assignments and clone size from that table. This sample yields around 260,000 clones, of which roughly 85% are seen a single time; about an eighth belongs to the top ten. The CDR3 extends over 13 amino acids. Trimming took off 4 bases at V and 5 bases at J, with 11 bases between the two ends. Germline values: CDR1 SNHLY, CDR2 FYNNEI.

This clonotype originated in a human donor in a cohort sampled during active COVID-19. The chain uses TRBV2 and TRBJ2-5; perhaps TRBD1 as D (5 bases). Input material: peripheral blood. The CDR3 spells CASSVSGPETQYF. CDR3 coding DNA: TGTGCCAGCAGTGTTTCAGGGCCGGAGACCCAGTACTTC.